The clone carrying this T cell receptor beta chain has a count of ten or more. The target antigen is unknown. These data originate in a study of blood T cells in healthy people across ages. The study, taken as a whole, reports: The fall in TCR beta diversity per million T cells was roughly linear with age.

The CDR3 extends over 11 amino acids. V was clipped by 5 bases and J by 15 bases, with 14 bases between them. In germline, CDR1 is SGHTA, CDR2 FQGNSA. The use of a sample-barcoded 5' primer and a J-beta primer mix characterized a second PCR of 7 to 11 cycles. Using its own MiXCR run on the 5' RACE reads, TCRdb lists one record per CDR3 protein. The sample shows hundreds of thousands of distinct CDR3 sequences, more than 25% of them seen only once. This chain joins TRBV7-2 and TRBJ2-1, with D perhaps TRBD1 or TRBD2 (6 bases each). The sequence derives from an elderly woman in good health. The specimen sequenced was blood. As DNA, the CDR3 is TGTGCCAGCAGCCCCGAGGGGGGTGGGTTCTTC. Its translation: CASSPEGGGFF.